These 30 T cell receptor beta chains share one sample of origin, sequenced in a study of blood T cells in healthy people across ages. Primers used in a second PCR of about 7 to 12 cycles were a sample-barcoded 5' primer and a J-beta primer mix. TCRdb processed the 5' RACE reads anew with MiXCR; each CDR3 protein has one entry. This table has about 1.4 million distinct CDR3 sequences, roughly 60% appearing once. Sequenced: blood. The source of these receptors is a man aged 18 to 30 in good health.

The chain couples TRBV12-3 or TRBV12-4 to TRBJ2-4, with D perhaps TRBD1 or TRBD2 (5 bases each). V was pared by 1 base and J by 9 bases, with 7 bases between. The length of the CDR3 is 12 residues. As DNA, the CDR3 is TGTGCCAGCAGTTTAGGGGACGGCATTCAGTACTTC. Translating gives CASSLGDGIQYF.

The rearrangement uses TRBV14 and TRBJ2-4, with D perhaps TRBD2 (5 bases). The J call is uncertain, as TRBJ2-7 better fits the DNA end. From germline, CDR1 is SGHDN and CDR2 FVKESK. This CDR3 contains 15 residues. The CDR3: CASSQEVVASYEQYF. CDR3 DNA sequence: TGTGCCAGCAGCCAAGAAGTTGTAGCGTCCTACGAGCAGTACTTC.

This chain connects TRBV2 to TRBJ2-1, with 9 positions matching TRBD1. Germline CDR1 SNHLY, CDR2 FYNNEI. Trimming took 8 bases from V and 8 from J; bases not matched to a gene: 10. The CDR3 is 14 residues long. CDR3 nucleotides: TGTGCCAGCCGGGACAGGGAATTCGGGTATGAGCAGTTCTTC. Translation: CASRDREFGYEQFF.

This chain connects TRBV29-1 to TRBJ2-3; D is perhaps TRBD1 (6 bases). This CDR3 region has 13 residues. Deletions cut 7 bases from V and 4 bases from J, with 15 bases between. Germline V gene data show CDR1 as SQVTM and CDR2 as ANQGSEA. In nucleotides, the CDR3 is TGCAGCGCTTGGACAGAGGCGCCAGATACGCAGTATTTT. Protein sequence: CSAWTEAPDTQYF.

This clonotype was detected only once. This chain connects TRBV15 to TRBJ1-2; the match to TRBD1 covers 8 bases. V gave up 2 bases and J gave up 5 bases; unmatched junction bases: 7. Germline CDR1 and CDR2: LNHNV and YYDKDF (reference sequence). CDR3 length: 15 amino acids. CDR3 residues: CATSRPRTGTYGYTF. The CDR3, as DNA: TGTGCCACCAGCAGACCCCGGACAGGGACATATGGCTACACCTTC.

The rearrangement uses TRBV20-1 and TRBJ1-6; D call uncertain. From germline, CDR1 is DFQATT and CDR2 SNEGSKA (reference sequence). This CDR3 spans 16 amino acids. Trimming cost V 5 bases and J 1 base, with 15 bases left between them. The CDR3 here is CSALTIEGSYNSPLHF. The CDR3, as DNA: TGCAGTGCTCTCACGATAGAGGGTTCCTATAATTCACCCCTCCACTTT.

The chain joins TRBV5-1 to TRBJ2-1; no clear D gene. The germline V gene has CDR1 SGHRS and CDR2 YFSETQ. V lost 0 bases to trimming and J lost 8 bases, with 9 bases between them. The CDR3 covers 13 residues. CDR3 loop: CASSLGAVDEQFF. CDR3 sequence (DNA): TGCGCCAGCAGCTTGGGGGCAGTTGATGAGCAGTTCTTC.

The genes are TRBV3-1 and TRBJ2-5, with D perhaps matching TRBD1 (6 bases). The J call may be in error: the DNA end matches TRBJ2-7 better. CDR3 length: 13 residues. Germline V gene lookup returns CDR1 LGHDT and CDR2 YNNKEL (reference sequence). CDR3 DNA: TGTGCCAGCAGCCGACAGGACAGATACGAGCAGTACTTC. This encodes CASSRQDRYEQYF.

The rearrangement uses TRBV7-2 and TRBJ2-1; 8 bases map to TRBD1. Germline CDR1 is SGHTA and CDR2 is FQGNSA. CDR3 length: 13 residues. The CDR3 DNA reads TGTGCAAGCGGCTTAGGACAGGGTGGCGAGCAGTTCTTC. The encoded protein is CASGLGQGGEQFF.

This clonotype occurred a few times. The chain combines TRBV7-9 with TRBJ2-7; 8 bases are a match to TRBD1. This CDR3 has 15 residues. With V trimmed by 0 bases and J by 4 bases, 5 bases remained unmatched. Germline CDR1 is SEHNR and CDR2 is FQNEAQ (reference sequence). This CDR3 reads CASSLAGTGLYEQYF. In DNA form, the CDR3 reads TGTGCCAGCAGCTTAGCGGGGACAGGTCTTTACGAGCAGTACTTC.

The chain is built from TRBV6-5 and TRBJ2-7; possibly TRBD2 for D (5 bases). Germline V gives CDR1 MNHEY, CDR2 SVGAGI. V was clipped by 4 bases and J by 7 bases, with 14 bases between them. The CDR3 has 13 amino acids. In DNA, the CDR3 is TGTGCCAGCAGTTTAAACACGAGGGATGAGCAGTACTTC. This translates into CASSLNTRDEQYF.

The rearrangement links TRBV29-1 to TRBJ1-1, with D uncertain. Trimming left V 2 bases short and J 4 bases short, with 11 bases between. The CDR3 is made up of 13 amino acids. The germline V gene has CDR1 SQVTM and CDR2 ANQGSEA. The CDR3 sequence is CSVELGKATEAFF. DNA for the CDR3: TGCAGCGTTGAATTGGGTAAAGCCACTGAAGCTTTCTTT.

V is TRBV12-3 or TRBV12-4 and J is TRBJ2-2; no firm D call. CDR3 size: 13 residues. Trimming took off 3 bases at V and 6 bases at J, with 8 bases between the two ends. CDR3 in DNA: TGTGCCAGCAGTTTCATGGGGTCCGGGGAGCTGTTTTTT. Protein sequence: CASSFMGSGELFF.

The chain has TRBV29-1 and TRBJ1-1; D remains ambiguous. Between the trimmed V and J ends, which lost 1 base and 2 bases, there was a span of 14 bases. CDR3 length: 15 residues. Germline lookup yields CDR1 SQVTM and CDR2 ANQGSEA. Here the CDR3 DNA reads TGCAGCGTTGAAGGGCAGCCGCTAACCAACACTGAAGCTTTCTTT. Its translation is CSVEGQPLTNTEAFF.

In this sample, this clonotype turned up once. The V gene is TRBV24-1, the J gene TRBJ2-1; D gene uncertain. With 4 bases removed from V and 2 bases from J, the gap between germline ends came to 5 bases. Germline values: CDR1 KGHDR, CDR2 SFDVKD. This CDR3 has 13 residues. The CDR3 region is CATSERTYNEQFF. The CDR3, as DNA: TGTGCCACCAGTGAAAGAACCTACAATGAGCAGTTCTTC.

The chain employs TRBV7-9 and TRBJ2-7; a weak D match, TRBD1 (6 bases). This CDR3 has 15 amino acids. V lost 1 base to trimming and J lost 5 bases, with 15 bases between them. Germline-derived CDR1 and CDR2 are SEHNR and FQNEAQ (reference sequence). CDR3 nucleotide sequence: TGTGCCAGCAGCTTAGAAGGGGGAATTGCGGACGAGCAGTACTTC. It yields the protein CASSLEGGIADEQYF.

The CDR3 bases are TGTGCCACCAGCAATTATGATCGGGAGACCCAGTACTTC. Its protein product is CATSNYDRETQYF. The chain couples TRBV15 to TRBJ2-4, with unresolved D. Matching the DNA end better, TRBJ2-5 makes the J call doubtful. The CDR3 length is 13 residues. The germline gives CDR1 LNHNV, CDR2 YYDKDF (reference sequence).

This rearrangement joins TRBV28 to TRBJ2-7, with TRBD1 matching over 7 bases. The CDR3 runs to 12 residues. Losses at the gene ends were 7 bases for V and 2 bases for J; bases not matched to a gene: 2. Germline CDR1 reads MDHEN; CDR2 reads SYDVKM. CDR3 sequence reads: CASKQGAYEQYF. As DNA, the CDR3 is TGTGCCAGCAAGCAGGGGGCCTACGAGCAGTACTTC.

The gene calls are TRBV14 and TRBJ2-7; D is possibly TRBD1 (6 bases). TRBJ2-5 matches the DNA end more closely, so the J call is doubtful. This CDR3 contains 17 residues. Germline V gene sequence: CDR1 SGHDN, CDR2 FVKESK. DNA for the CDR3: TGTGCCAGCAGCCAAGGGGCCAGGGCAGGGGATCGAGAGACCCAGTACTTC. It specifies CASSQGARAGDRETQYF.

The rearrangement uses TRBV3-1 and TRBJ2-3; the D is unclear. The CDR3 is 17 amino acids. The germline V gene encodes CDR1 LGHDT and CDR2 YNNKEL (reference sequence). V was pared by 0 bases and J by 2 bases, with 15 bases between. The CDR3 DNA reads TGTGCCAGCAGCCAAGATGAGGCCCCCCGGGCCACAGATACGCAGTATTTT. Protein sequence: CASSQDEAPRATDTQYF.

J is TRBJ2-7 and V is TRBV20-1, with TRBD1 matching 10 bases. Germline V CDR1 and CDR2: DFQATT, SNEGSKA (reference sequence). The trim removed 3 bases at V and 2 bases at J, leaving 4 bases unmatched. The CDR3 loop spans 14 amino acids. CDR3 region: CSASGTGATYEQYF. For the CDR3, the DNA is TGCAGTGCTAGCGGGACAGGGGCTACCTACGAGCAGTACTTC.

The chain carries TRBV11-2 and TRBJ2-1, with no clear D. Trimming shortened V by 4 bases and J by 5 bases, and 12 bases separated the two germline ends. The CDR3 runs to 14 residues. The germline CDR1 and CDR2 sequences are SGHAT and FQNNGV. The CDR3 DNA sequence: TGTGCCAGCAGCTCCATCCAGAGGAACAATGAGCAGTTCTTC. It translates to CASSSIQRNNEQFF.

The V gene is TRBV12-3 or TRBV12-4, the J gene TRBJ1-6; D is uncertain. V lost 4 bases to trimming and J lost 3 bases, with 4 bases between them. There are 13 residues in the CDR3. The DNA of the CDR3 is TGTGCCAGCAGTTCCCTCTATAATTCACCCCTCCACTTT. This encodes CASSSLYNSPLHF.

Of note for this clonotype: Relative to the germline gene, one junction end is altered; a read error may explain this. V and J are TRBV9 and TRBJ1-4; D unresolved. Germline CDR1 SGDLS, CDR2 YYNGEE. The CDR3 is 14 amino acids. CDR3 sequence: CASSVEHNNKKLFF. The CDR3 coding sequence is TGTGCCAGCAGCGTCGAGCATAATAATAAAAAACTGTTTTTT.

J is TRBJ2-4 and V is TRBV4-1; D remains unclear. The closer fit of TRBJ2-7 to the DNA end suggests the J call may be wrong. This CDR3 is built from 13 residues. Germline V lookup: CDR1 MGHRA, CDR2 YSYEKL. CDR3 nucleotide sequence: TGCGCCAGCAGCCAAGAATCTACCCACGAGCAGTACTTC. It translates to CASSQESTHEQYF.

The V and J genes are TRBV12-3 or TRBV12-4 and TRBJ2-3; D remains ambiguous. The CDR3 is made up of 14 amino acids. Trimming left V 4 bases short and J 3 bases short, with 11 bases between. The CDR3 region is CASSSAHGTDTQYF. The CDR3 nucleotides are TGTGCCAGCAGTTCAGCGCACGGAACAGATACGCAGTATTTT.

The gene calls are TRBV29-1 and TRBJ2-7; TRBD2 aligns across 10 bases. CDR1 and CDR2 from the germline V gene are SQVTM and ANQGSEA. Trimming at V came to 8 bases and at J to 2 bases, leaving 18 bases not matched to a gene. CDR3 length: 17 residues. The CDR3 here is CSIRPGTSEGSPYEQYF. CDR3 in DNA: TGCAGCATCCGTCCCGGGACTAGCGAGGGATCCCCCTACGAGCAGTACTTC.

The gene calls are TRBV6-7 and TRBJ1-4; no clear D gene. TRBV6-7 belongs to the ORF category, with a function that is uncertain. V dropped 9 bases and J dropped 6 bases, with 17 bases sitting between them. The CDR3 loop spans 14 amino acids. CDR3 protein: CASSPGRKDEKLFF. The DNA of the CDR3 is TGTGCCAGTAGCCCCGGGAGGAAGGATGAAAAACTGTTTTTT.

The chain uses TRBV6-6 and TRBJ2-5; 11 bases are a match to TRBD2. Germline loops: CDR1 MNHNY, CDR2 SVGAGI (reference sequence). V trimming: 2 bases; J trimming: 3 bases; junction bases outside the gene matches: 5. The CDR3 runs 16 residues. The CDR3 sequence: CASSYPTSGAKETQYF. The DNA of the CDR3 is TGTGCCAGCAGTTACCCGACTAGCGGGGCCAAAGAGACCCAGTACTTC.

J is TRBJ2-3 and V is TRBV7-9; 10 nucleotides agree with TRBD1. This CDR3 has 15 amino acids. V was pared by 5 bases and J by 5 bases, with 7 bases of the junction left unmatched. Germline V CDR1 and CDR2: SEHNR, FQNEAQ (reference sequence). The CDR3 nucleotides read TGTGCCAGCAGCCAGACGACAGGGGGCTTAGATACGCAGTATTTT. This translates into CASSQTTGGLDTQYF.